One and the same sample provided the 9 T cell receptor beta chains below, sequenced in a study of tissue T cells after allogeneic stem cell transplantation (dated by TCRdb to between 2021 and 2024). Libraries were constructed by the immunoSEQ multiplex PCR assay. Entries here come from immuneACCESS through TCRdb and include only in-frame sequences with V and J called. Some clones fail to appear in such tables; in the studies checked, an unresolved V gene covers under half of the shortfall, and the cause of the remainder is unknown. For this sample the table gives some 5,000 clones, of which approximately 45% were detected only once. More than 6.5% of the sample belongs to the ten largest clones. The sample's time point label is to be understood as: mouse harvest day 7 after allogeneic transplant. Mouse grafts consisting of 10^7 T-cell-depleted bone marrow cells combined with 10^6 splenic CD5+ T cells were administered by tail vein injection.

The specimen was gut tissue. The receptors come from a female BALB/c mouse given C57BL/6 T cells with graft-versus-host disease after an allogeneic hematopoietic cell transplant.

Notes on this clone: Gene names refer to mouse genes. Read sequence stops 1 residue before the CDR3 end, and the germline J gene provides the missing end. The chain joins TRBV16 to TRBJ2-1; 9 positions match TRBD1. The CDR3 has 13 amino acids. Germline values: CDR1 SGHSA, CDR2 FRNQAP. V lost 5 bases, J lost 7 bases, and 3 bases stayed unmatched. The CDR3 protein is CASSLGQGAEQFF. Incomplete CDR3 DNA: TGTGCAAGCAGCCTGGGACAGGGAGCTGAGCAGTTC.

This clone is deemed large. Any gene name here is a mouse gene name. The CDR3 end is not reached by the read, which stops 1 residue before it; the germline J gene fills it in. The chain links TRBV13-1 to TRBJ1-4, with D perhaps matching TRBD1 (6 bases). Looked up from germline, CDR1 is NSHNY and CDR2 is SYGAGN. The germline V and J ends were trimmed by 2 bases and 2 bases, with 10 bases remaining between them. CDR3 length: 15 residues. The sequenced part of the CDR3 DNA is TGTGCCAGCAGTGACCGGGACAAATCCAACGAAAGATTATTT. Translating it yields CASSDRDKSNERLF. The whole CDR3 reads CASSDRDKSNERLFF.

With regard to this clone: The listed genes are named as in mouse. The DNA ends 1 residue before the CDR3 does, and the rest of the CDR3 is filled in from the germline J gene. The chain joins TRBV16 to TRBJ2-3; no clear D gene. Germline CDR1 is SGHSA and CDR2 is FRNQAP. V lost 1 base and J lost 2, with 4 bases in between. The CDR3 length is 13 residues. This CDR3 is CASSLASAETLYF. The CDR3 DNA, read in part, is TGTGCAAGCAGCTTAGCGTCTGCAGAAACGCTGTAT.

About this clone itself: Genes and germline are mouse. The observed sequence ends 1 residue before the CDR3 terminus, with the missing tail filled in from the germline J gene. The V and J genes are TRBV13-1 and TRBJ2-1, with 7 nucleotides matching TRBD1. The germline CDR1 and CDR2 sequences are NSHNY and SYGAGN. The CDR3 totals 13 residues. Germline trimming cut 5 bases from V and 4 bases from J; bases unmatched to any gene: 3. This CDR3 reads CASRPGQYAEQFF. The sequenced CDR3 bases are TGTGCCAGCAGGCCGGGACAGTATGCTGAGCAGTTC.

With respect to this clone: All gene names here are mouse names. Sequencing ends 1 residue short of the CDR3 end; the germline J gene provides the rest. The rearrangement links TRBV13-2 to TRBJ2-3, with D tentatively TRBD1 (6 bases). The V and J ends lost 4 bases and 4 bases respectively, with 10 bases between them. Germline V gene lookup returns CDR1 NNHNN and CDR2 SYGAGS (reference sequence). This CDR3 contains 13 residues. Partial CDR3 DNA: TGTGCCAGCGGTCAGACAGGCCCAGAAACGCTGTAT. Encoded protein: CASGQTGPETLY. From start to end, the CDR3 is CASGQTGPETLYF.

This clone is large by share. These gene names are mouse names. Coverage ceases 1 residue before the CDR3 finishes, and the germline J gene fills in the end. This chain joins TRBV12-1 and TRBJ2-7; the D gene is possibly TRBD1 (6 bases). V was shortened by 0 bases and J by 4 bases, with 9 bases between the two germline ends. This CDR3 spans 13 amino acids. CDR1 SGHSN and CDR2 HYEKVE come from the germline V gene. The part of the CDR3 DNA that was read is TGTGCCAGCTCTCTCGCGCAGGGGTATGAACAGTAC. Translated, it gives CASSLAQGYEQY. The whole CDR3 is CASSLAQGYEQYF.

About this clone: Germline and genes here are mouse. The read halts 1 residue ahead of the CDR3 end, with the missing end drawn from the germline J gene. The chain has TRBV26 and TRBJ1-1, with 8 bases aligning to TRBD1. This CDR3 comprises 14 residues. Germline CDR1 is KGHPV and CDR2 is FQNQEV (reference sequence). The junction had 6 bases not matched to a gene; V was cut back by 6 bases and J by 3 bases. The CDR3 bases that were read are TGTGCCAGCAGCCGTCGGACAGGGCACACAGAAGTCTTC. Translation gives CASSRRTGHTEVF. Given in full, the CDR3 is CASSRRTGHTEVFF.

Notes on this clone: Any gene name here is a mouse gene name. Sequencing ends 1 residue short of the CDR3 end; the germline J gene provides the rest. The V and J genes are TRBV3 and TRBJ2-7, with 7 bases identical to TRBD1. Germline CDR1 SNHLY, CDR2 FYNGKV (reference sequence). The V and J ends lost 3 bases and 2 bases, in that order; junction bases with no gene match: 1. The CDR3 loop spans 13 amino acids. CDR3 DNA, as far as it was read: TGTGCCAGCAGCTTCGACAGGGCCTATGAACAGTAC. Protein: CASSFDRAYEQY. The entire CDR3 protein is CASSFDRAYEQYF.

To note about this clone: Genes here carry mouse names. The read halts 1 residue ahead of the CDR3 end, with the missing end drawn from the germline J gene. The V call is TRBV5, the J call TRBJ2-5; 10 nucleotides agree with TRBD1. CDR3 length equals 15 residues. Germline assignment: CDR1 LGHNA and CDR2 YNLKQL (reference sequence). The ends lost 3 bases at V and 5 bases at J; junction bases unmatched: 5. The sequenced part of the CDR3 DNA is TGTGCCAGCAGCCAGCGGGACAGGGGAGGAGACACCCAGTAC. It specifies CASSQRDRGGDTQY. The full-length CDR3 reads as CASSQRDRGGDTQYF.